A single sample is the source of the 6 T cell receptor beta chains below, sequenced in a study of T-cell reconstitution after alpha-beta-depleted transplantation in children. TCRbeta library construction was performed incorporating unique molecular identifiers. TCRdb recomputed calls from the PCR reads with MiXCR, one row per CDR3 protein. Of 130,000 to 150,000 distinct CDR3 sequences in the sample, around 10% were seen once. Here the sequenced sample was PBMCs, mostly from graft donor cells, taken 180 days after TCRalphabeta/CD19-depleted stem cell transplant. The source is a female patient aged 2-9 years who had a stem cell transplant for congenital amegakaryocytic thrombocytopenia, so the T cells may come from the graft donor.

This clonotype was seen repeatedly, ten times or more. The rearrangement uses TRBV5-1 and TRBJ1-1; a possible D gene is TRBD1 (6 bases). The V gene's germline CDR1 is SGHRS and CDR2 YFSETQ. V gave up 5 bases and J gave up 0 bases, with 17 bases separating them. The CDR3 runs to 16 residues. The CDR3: CASSPVVGQLNTEAFF. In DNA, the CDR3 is TGCGCCAGCAGTCCGGTGGTTGGACAGCTGAACACTGAAGCTTTCTTT.

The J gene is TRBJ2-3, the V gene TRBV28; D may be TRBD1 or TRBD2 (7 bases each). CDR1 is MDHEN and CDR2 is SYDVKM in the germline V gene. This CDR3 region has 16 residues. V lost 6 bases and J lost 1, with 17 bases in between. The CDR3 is CASRKGGGQRTDTQYF. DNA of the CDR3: TGTGCCAGCAGAAAGGGAGGGGGACAGCGCACAGATACGCAGTATTTT.

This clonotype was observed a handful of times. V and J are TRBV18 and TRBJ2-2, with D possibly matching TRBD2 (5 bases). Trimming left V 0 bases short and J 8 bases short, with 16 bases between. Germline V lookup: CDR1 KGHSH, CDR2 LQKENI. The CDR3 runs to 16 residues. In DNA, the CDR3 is TGTGCCAGCTCACCACCGAGGGTTGGAGTCGAGGGGGAGCTGTTTTTT. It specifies CASSPPRVGVEGELFF.

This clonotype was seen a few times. The CDR3 DNA reads TGCAGTGCCTCCCGCCAGAACACTGAAGCTTTCTTT. Encoded protein: CSASRQNTEAFF. The chain uses TRBV20-1 and TRBJ1-1; D gene uncertain. This CDR3 region has 12 residues. The germline gives CDR1 DFQATT, CDR2 SNEGSKA (reference sequence). V lost 6 bases, J lost 1 base, and 9 bases lay in between.

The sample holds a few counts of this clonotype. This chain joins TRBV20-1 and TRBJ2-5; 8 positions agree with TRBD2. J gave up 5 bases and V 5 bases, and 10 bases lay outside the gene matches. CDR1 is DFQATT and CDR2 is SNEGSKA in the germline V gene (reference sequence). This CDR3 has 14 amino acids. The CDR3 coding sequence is TGCAGTGCTGCGAATCCCGGGGGGGCCGAGACCCAGTACTTC. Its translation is CSAANPGGAETQYF.

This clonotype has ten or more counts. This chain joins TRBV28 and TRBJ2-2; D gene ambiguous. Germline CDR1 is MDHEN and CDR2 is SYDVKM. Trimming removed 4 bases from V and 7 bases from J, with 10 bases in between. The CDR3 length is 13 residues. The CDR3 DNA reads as TGTGCCAGCAGTTCCCCCTCCCGCGGGGAGCTGTTTTTT. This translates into CASSSPSRGELFF.